A selection of T cell receptor beta chains follows, all from one sample in a study of blood T cell repertoires in COVID-19. The method was immunoSEQ multiplex PCR; TCRdb's version includes in-frame clones alone and lacks a portion of them. The table includes 90,000 to 120,000 clones, roughly 84% detected once. The source material was peripheral blood. The receptors stem from a human donor in a cohort sampled during active COVID-19. The CDR3 runs from the conserved cysteine through the conserved F or W. The D gene is left open where the match is weak. Only some rows state a clone size, as once, few, many or a class for expanded clones.

v_gene	j_gene	abundance	d_gene	CDR3aa	CDR3nt
TRBV5-4	TRBJ1-2	NA	NA	CASSLVDSLYGYTF	TGTGCCAGCAGCTTGGTGGACAGCCTCTATGGCTACACCTTC
TRBV28	TRBJ1-1	NA	TRBD1	CASRDRNTEAFF	TGTGCCAGCCGGGACAGGAACACTGAAGCTTTCTTT
TRBV27	TRBJ2-1	NA	NA	CASSRERDISYNEQFF	TGTGCCAGCAGCCGAGAACGGGACATCTCCTACAATGAGCAGTTCTTC
TRBV11-2	TRBJ1-6	NA	TRBD1	CASSSGQGNSPLHF	TGTGCCAGCAGCTCCGGACAGGGGAATTCACCCCTCCACTTT
TRBV29-1	TRBJ1-2	NA	NA	CSVDRGVGTHLNYGYTF	TGCAGCGTCGATAGAGGAGTAGGAACGCATCTAAACTATGGCTACACCTTC
TRBV28	TRBJ1-2	NA	NA	CATHRNYGYTF	TGTGCCACCCATCGGAACTATGGCTACACCTTC
TRBV30	TRBJ2-5	NA	NA	CASKGGWGETQYF	TGTGCCTCAAAGGGAGGCTGGGGAGAGACCCAGTACTTC
TRBV7-9	TRBJ2-3	NA	TRBD2	CASSARTSLTDTQYF	TGTGCCAGCAGCGCCCGGACTAGCCTCACAGATACGCAGTATTTT
TRBV3-1/TRBV3-2	TRBJ1-5	NA	TRBD1	CASSQGDRGNQPQHF	TGTGCCAGCAGCCAAGGGGACAGGGGCAATCAGCCCCAGCATTTT
TRBV25-1	TRBJ1-2	NA	TRBD1	CASSEIQGANGYTF	TGTGCCAGCAGTGAAATCCAGGGGGCTAATGGCTACACCTTC
TRBV7-8	TRBJ1-1	NA	TRBD1	CASSLTTGVYTEAFF	TGTGCCAGCAGCTTAACGACAGGGGTTTACACTGAAGCTTTCTTT
TRBV30	TRBJ2-3	NA	NA	CAWRKTHFTDTQYF	TGTGCCTGGAGGAAGACTCACTTCACAGATACGCAGTATTTT
TRBV27	TRBJ2-1	NA	NA	CASSSLNNEQFF	TGTGCCAGCAGTTCCCTAAACAATGAGCAGTTCTTC
TRBV4-1	TRBJ2-7	NA	TRBD2	CASTVRLAGGSSYEQYF	TGCGCCAGCACCGTACGGCTAGCGGGAGGAAGCTCCTACGAGCAGTACTTC
TRBV14	TRBJ1-1	NA	NA	CASSQDIDTEAFF	TGTGCCAGCAGCCAAGATATAGACACTGAAGCTTTCTTT
TRBV5-1	TRBJ2-7	many	TRBD1	CASSQRTGTGEQYF	TGCGCCAGCAGCCAGAGGACAGGGACGGGCGAGCAGTACTTC
TRBV19	TRBJ1-2	NA	TRBD1	CASSAGTGGFGYTF	TGTGCCAGTAGCGCCGGGACAGGGGGCTTTGGCTACACCTTC
TRBV5-6	TRBJ2-7	NA	NA	CASSHTGFFSYEQYF	TGTGCCAGCAGCCACACAGGGTTCTTTTCCTACGAGCAGTACTTC
TRBV27	TRBJ2-1	NA	TRBD1	CASSLSIGTEIRGNEQFF	TGTGCCAGCAGTTTATCGATAGGGACAGAGATTAGGGGGAATGAGCAGTTCTTC
TRBV29-1	TRBJ2-3	NA	TRBD2	CSVDGPGLARYTDTQYF	TGCAGCGTTGATGGGCCGGGACTAGCTCGATACACAGATACGCAGTATTTT
TRBV4-2	TRBJ1-1	NA	TRBD1	CASSQDQDRGAFF	TGTGCCAGCAGCCAAGATCAGGACAGGGGAGCTTTCTTT